These T cell receptor beta chains were read from a single sample in a study of siplizumab effects on memory and regulatory T cells. TCRdb's table, derived via immunoSEQ multiplex PCR, lists solely in-frame clones and lacks some. In the table there are 92,000 or so clones, 75% to 90% of which are singletons. Material for sequencing was CD4+ T cells sorted from blood. The receptors were gathered from a human donor in good health. Each CDR3 is given with its conserved first and last residue. The D gene is left open where the match is weak. Rows may omit the clone size; those that give it use once, few, many or a size class.

J,D,V,size,CDR3,DNA
TRBJ1-5,-,TRBV2,few,CATTGGSNQPQHF,TGTGCCACGACCGGAGGGAGCAATCAGCCCCAGCATTTT
TRBJ2-5,-,TRBV11-2,-,CASSFKGGGETQYF,TGTGCCAGCAGCTTCAAGGGGGGAGGGGAGACCCAGTACTTC
TRBJ2-1,-,TRBV6-1,-,CASRRVSSYNEQFF,TGTGCCAGCAGAAGGGTGAGCTCCTACAATGAGCAGTTCTTC
TRBJ1-2,-,TRBV6-6,-,CASSNSQENYGYTF,TGTGCCAGCAGTAACTCCCAGGAGAACTATGGCTACACCTTC
TRBJ1-4,-,TRBV7-8,once,CASSAGVEKLFF,TGTGCCAGCAGCGCTGGGGTTGAAAAACTGTTTTTT
TRBJ2-1,TRBD2,TRBV6-1,-,CASSEPGLANEQFF,TGTGCCAGCAGTGAACCCGGACTAGCTAATGAGCAGTTCTTC
TRBJ1-5,-,TRBV19,-,CASSTQGGGLGQPQHF,TGTGCCAGTAGTACACAGGGTGGGGGGCTCGGACAGCCCCAGCATTTT
TRBJ2-3,TRBD2,TRBV2,-,CASSAGLAGTDTQYF,TGTGCCAGCAGTGCGGGCCTAGCGGGAACAGATACGCAGTATTTT
TRBJ1-2,-,TRBV5-6,-,CASSLGPGTYGYTF,TGTGCCAGCAGCTTGGGGCCAGGGACCTATGGCTACACCTTC
TRBJ1-4,-,TRBV5-4,-,CASRADTATNEKLFF,TGTGCCAGCAGAGCGGACACAGCAACTAATGAAAAACTGTTTTTT
TRBJ2-7,TRBD2,TRBV7-8,-,CASVLASGSYEQYF,TGTGCCAGCGTACTAGCGTCTGGATCCTACGAGCAGTACTTC
TRBJ2-7,-,TRBV25-1,-,CASSNNYEQYF,TGTGCCAGCAGTAACAACTACGAGCAGTACTTC
TRBJ2-7,-,TRBV28,-,CASSPSGREQYF,TGTGCCAGCAGTCCCTCGGGGCGCGAGCAGTACTTC
TRBJ1-2,-,TRBV7-2,-,CASSLAGLQPGYTF,TGTGCCAGCAGCTTAGCCGGCCTCCAACCGGGCTACACCTTC
TRBJ1-4,TRBD1,TRBV5-1,-,CASSPGQGNEKLFF,TGCGCCAGCAGCCCCGGACAGGGGAATGAAAAACTGTTTTTT
TRBJ1-5,TRBD1,TRBV6-1,-,CASSRTGNNQPQHF,TGTGCCAGCAGTAGGACAGGGAATAATCAGCCCCAGCATTTT
TRBJ1-2,TRBD1,TRBV19,-,CASSHRDRGRSNYGYTF,TGTGCCAGTAGTCACCGGGACAGGGGCCGGTCTAACTATGGCTACACCTTC
TRBJ1-5,TRBD1,TRBV11-3,-,CASSETGNQPQHF,TGTGCCAGCAGCGAGACAGGGAATCAGCCCCAGCATTTT
TRBJ1-3,TRBD1,TRBV15,-,CATSRDRGSGNTIYF,TGTGCCACCAGCAGGGACAGGGGCTCTGGAAACACCATATATTTT
TRBJ1-2,-,TRBV9,once,CASSEGGGDGYTF,TGTGCCAGCAGTGAGGGGGGCGGCGATGGCTACACCTTC
TRBJ1-5,-,TRBV6-6,once,CASSFGRGANNQPQHF,TGTGCCAGCAGCTTCGGGAGGGGAGCAAACAATCAGCCCCAGCATTTT
TRBJ2-7,-,TRBV29-1,-,CSVEGESSDYEQYF,TGCAGCGTTGAAGGGGAGAGTTCCGACTACGAGCAGTACTTC
TRBJ2-7,-,TRBV6-6,-,CASSSPAVSYEQYF,TGTGCCAGCAGTTCTCCAGCGGTGTCCTACGAGCAGTACTTC
TRBJ2-1,TRBD2,TRBV5-3,-,CARSLNLPRSGRNNEQFF,TGTGCCAGAAGCTTAAACTTGCCTCGTAGCGGGAGGAACAATGAGCAGTTCTTC
TRBJ2-3,-,TRBV7-9,-,CASSDSSTDTQYF,TGTGCCAGCAGCGACTCTAGCACAGATACGCAGTATTTT
TRBJ2-5,TRBD1,TRBV7-7,-,CASSQAGTGEETQYF,TGTGCTAGCAGCCAAGCCGGGACAGGGGAAGAGACCCAGTACTTC
TRBJ1-1,-,TRBV19,-,CASSIGPEAFF,TGTGCCAGTAGTATAGGTCCCGAAGCTTTCTTT
TRBJ2-2,-,TRBV9,-,CASSVVGTPLTGELFF,TGTGCCAGCAGCGTAGTCGGGACTCCACTCACCGGGGAGCTGTTTTTT
TRBJ1-1,TRBD1,TRBV9,-,CASSVLDRGTEAFF,TGTGCCAGCAGCGTTCTGGACAGGGGCACTGAAGCTTTCTTT
TRBJ2-7,-,TRBV6-1,-,CASSVRWSEQYF,TGTGCCAGCAGTGTGAGGTGGTCGGAGCAGTACTTC
TRBJ1-2,-,TRBV14,-,CASSQDEWGLKVSF,TGTGCCAGCAGCCAAGATGAGTGGGGACTGAAAGTCTCCTTC
TRBJ1-3,-,TRBV14,-,CASSRAGASGNTIYF,TGTGCCAGCAGCCGTGCGGGAGCATCTGGAAACACCATATATTTT
TRBJ2-3,TRBD1,TRBV5-4,-,CASSSTGVGTDTQYF,TGTGCCAGCAGCTCCACAGGGGTTGGCACAGATACGCAGTATTTT
TRBJ2-5,-,TRBV30,-,CAWRRGSETQYF,TGTGCCTGGAGAAGGGGTTCAGAGACCCAGTACTTC
TRBJ2-5,TRBD1,TRBV11-1,-,CASSMDRWKTQYF,TGTGCCAGCAGCATGGACAGGTGGAAGACCCAGTACTTC
TRBJ2-5,-,TRBV5-1,-,CASTRDRTPQETQYF,TGCGCCAGCACTAGGGATCGGACTCCTCAAGAGACCCAGTACTTC